The 14 T cell receptor beta chains presented below share a single source sample, sequenced in a study of T-cell reconstitution after alpha-beta-depleted transplantation in children (dated by TCRdb to the mid-2010s). The method behind the library was PCR. Instrument used: Illumina HiSeq 2500. Molecular barcoding was employed in the preparation of TCR libraries, with unique molecular identifiers being used to normalize TCRbeta repertoire quantification. TCRdb redid the processing of the public reads, applying fastp at Q25 and MiXCR, and retained in-frame beta chains. Under each unique CDR3 protein, matching rows form one entry showing the most common genes and DNA. The sample records around 130,000 distinct CDR3 sequences, about a tenth of which are singletons. In total, the top ten clones hold 20% to 30% of the sample. The sample's treatment or condition label, in plain terms: allogeneic hematopoietic cell transplantation with graft depleted of TCRalphabeta T cells and CD19 B cells.

The sequencing used PBMCs, mostly from graft donor cells, collected 180 days after TCRalphabeta/CD19-depleted stem cell transplant. The receptors derive from a girl under three years old who had a stem cell transplant for combined immunodeficiency, so the T cells may come from the graft donor.

A remark on this clonotype: This may stem from a read error, because a much larger clone lies one nucleotide away. The rearrangement links TRBV7-7 to TRBJ2-2; TRBD1 matches at 8 bases. The CDR3 is made up of 15 amino acids. CDR1 is SSHAT and CDR2 is FNYEAQ in the germline V gene (reference sequence). CDR3 region: CASSPRTGKAGEPFF. Here the CDR3 DNA reads TGTGCTAGCAGCCCCCGGACAGGGAAGGCCGGGGAGCCGTTTTTT.

This clonotype was seen ten or more times. The rearrangement links TRBV24-1 to TRBJ2-5; D might be TRBD2 (6 bases). The V gene's germline CDR1 is KGHDR and CDR2 SFDVKD. Trimming left V 7 bases short and J 3 bases short, with 14 bases between. The CDR3 is made up of 14 amino acids. The CDR3 reads CATRGGADKETQYF. In DNA, the CDR3 is TGTGCCACCAGAGGAGGGGCGGACAAAGAGACCCAGTACTTC.

The chain recombines TRBV12-3 or TRBV12-4 with TRBJ2-7; TRBD1 aligns across 7 bases. This CDR3 has 15 residues. With 3 bases clipped from V and 3 bases from J, the junction kept 8 bases outside the gene matches. The CDR3 sequence: CASSFSTGVLYEQYF. CDR3 DNA sequence: TGTGCCAGCAGTTTTTCTACAGGGGTTCTCTACGAGCAGTACTTC.

This clonotype was observed at least ten times. The J gene is TRBJ2-5, the V gene TRBV10-3, with D hard to call. This CDR3 has 14 amino acids. Trimming removed 2 bases from V and 4 bases from J, with 11 bases in between. Germline assignment: CDR1 ENHRY and CDR2 SYGVKD. CDR3 sequence (DNA): TGTGCCATCAGTGAGACGACGGTGGCAGAGACCCAGTACTTC. As protein: CAISETTVAETQYF.

V is TRBV6-2 or TRBV6-3 and J is TRBJ2-2, with 13 bases identical to TRBD2. Germline loops: CDR1 MNHEY, CDR2 SVGEGT. Trimming took 0 bases from V and 7 from J; bases not matched to a gene: 14. The CDR3 length is 20 residues. The CDR3 sequence is CASSYSIPGTSGKGNGELFF. The CDR3 DNA follows: TGTGCCAGCAGTTACTCGATCCCCGGGACTAGCGGGAAGGGTAACGGGGAGCTGTTTTTT.

By share, this clonotype ranks as medium-sized (0.01 to 0.1%). The chain joins TRBV12-3 or TRBV12-4 to TRBJ1-1; 10 bases fit TRBD1. V shed 6 bases, J shed 4 bases, and the junction held 8 bases outside the gene matches. CDR3 length: 15 amino acids. The CDR3 DNA sequence: TGTGCCAGCAGCATGACAGGGGGCGGGGGCACTGAAGCTTTCTTT. Protein product: CASSMTGGGGTEAFF.

This clonotype was counted at least ten times. The chain couples TRBV3-1 to TRBJ1-2; 8 bases agree with TRBD1. Germline trimming cut 0 bases from V and 8 bases from J; bases unmatched to any gene: 5. Looked up from germline, CDR1 is LGHDT and CDR2 is YNNKEL (reference sequence). This CDR3 contains 14 residues. The CDR3 sequence is CASSQDQGALGYTF. The CDR3 DNA follows: TGTGCCAGCAGCCAAGATCAGGGGGCGCTGGGCTACACCTTC.

This clonotype was counted between two and nine times. The CDR3 sequence: CASSLGQASPLHF. CDR3 nucleotides: TGCGCCAGCAGCTTGGGACAAGCTTCACCCCTCCACTTT. The rearrangement joins TRBV5-1 to TRBJ1-6; D unresolved. V was trimmed by 0 bases and J by 9 bases, leaving 7 bases between them. CDR3 length equals 13 residues. The germline CDR1 and CDR2 sequences are SGHRS and YFSETQ. The whole variable domain, filled in from reference TRBV5-1 and TRBJ1-6, reads KAGVTQTPRYLIKTRGQQVTLSCSPISGHRSVSWYQQTPGQGLQFLFEYFSETQRNKGNFPGRFSGRQFSNSRSEMNVSTLELGDSALYLCASSLGQASPLHFGNGTRLTVT.

This clonotype was counted a few times. This chain joins TRBV15 and TRBJ2-4; possible D gene TRBD1, 6 bases. CDR3 length: 15 residues. With 2 bases removed from V and 7 bases from J, the gap between germline ends came to 15 bases. The germline gives CDR1 LNHNV, CDR2 YYDKDF (reference sequence). The CDR3 DNA sequence: TGTGCCACCAGCAGATATGGACAGTTGGTGAACATTCAGTACTTC. It specifies CATSRYGQLVNIQYF. Full variable domain (rest looked up from reference TRBV15 and TRBJ2-4): DAMVIQNPRYQVTQFGKPVTLSCSQTLNHNVMYWYQQKSSQAPKLLFHYYDKDFNNEADTPDNFQSRRPNTSFCFLDIRSPGLGDTAMYLCATSRYGQLVNIQYFGAGTRLSVL.

This chain links TRBV5-6 with TRBJ2-3, with unresolved D. The CDR3 contains 16 residues. Germline V CDR1 and CDR2: SGHDT, YYEEEE. Trimming left V 2 bases short and J 2 bases short, with 15 bases between. The CDR3 region is CASSLGATSITDTQYF. The CDR3 bases are TGTGCCAGCAGCTTAGGAGCAACCTCGATCACAGATACGCAGTATTTT.

The chain couples TRBV18 to TRBJ2-3; a weak D match, TRBD2 (5 bases). CDR3 length: 16 residues. V dropped 4 bases and J dropped 2 bases, with 16 bases sitting between them. Germline assignment: CDR1 KGHSH and CDR2 LQKENI. The CDR3 sequence is CASSLFTSSSTDTQYF. In nucleotides, the CDR3 is TGTGCCAGCTCACTCTTTACTAGTTCGTCCACAGATACGCAGTATTTT. Looking up the rest from reference TRBV18 and TRBJ2-3 gives the full variable domain: NAGVMQNPRHLVRRRGQEARLRCSPMKGHSHVYWYRQLPEEGLKFMVYLQKENIIDESGMPKERFSAEFPKEGPSILRIQQVVRGDSAAYFCASSLFTSSSTDTQYFGPGTRLTVL.

This clonotype was seen more than once but under ten times. The chain recombines TRBV18 with TRBJ2-1; TRBD2 agrees at 9 bases. Germline CDR1 is KGHSH and CDR2 is LQKENI. Germline trimming cut 0 bases from V and 8 bases from J; bases unmatched to any gene: 11. The CDR3 contains 17 residues. The CDR3 sequence is CASSPPVSAGGHDEQFF. CDR3 DNA sequence: TGTGCCAGCTCACCACCCGTCTCGGCGGGAGGGCACGATGAGCAGTTCTTC.

The chain is built from TRBV6-2 or TRBV6-3 and TRBJ2-7; D gene ambiguous. The CDR3 is 12 residues long. V was cut by 6 bases and J by 2 bases, with 8 bases left in between. Germline V CDR1 and CDR2: MNHEY, SVGEGT. The CDR3, as DNA: TGTGCCAGCAGGACCGGGCCCTACGAGCAGTACTTC. Protein: CASRTGPYEQYF.

This clonotype has more than one count but fewer than ten. The V and J genes are TRBV7-2 and TRBJ2-3; 11 bases map to TRBD2. CDR3 size: 18 residues. Trimming removed 2 bases from V and 2 bases from J; junction bases left unmatched: 9. The germline CDR1 and CDR2 sequences are SGHTA and FQGNSA. The CDR3, as DNA: TGTGCCAGCAGCTTACTAGCGGGGGGCCTCCCTGCCACAGATACGCAGTATTTT. Amino acids: CASSLLAGGLPATDTQYF.